Given below is one T cell receptor (beta chain) in context. The sample originates from a study of blood T cell repertoires in COVID-19. Study at large: From T cells, B-cell-depleted T cells, or PBMCs came the material, which was cDNA or gDNA.

Germline V CDR1 and CDR2: KGHSH, LQKENI. Trimming at V came to 0 bases and at J to 3 bases, leaving 5 bases not matched to a gene. This CDR3 region has 18 residues. How the authors handled the data: Researchers report that nucleated cell counts were estimated from reference gene primer amplification. Generated by immunoSEQ multiplex PCR, the TCRdb table keeps only in-frame clones and is missing some. Clone size and the V and J calls come from that table; the DNA yielded D and trimming. Of tens of thousands of clones in the sample, approximately 85% are singletons; the top ten hold over 9.5%. Material: peripheral blood. This clonotype was sampled from a human donor in a cohort sampled during active COVID-19. The rearrangement joins TRBV18 to TRBJ2-1; 13 bases are shared with TRBD2. The CDR3, as DNA: TGTGCCAGCTCACCACCACTTGGGACTAGCGGGGTCTACAATGAGCAGTTCTTC. It encodes CASSPPLGTSGVYNEQFF.